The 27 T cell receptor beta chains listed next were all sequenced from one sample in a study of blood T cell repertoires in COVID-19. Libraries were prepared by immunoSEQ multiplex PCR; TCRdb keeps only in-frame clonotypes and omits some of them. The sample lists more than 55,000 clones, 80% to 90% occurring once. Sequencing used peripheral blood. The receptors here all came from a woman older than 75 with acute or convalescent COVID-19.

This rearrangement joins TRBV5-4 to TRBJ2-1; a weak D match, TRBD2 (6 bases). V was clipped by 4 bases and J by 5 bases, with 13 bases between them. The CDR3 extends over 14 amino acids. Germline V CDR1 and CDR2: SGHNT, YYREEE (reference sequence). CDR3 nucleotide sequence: TGTGCCAGCAGCCTGGACTATAGTAACAATGAGCAGTTCTTC. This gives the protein CASSLDYSNNEQFF.

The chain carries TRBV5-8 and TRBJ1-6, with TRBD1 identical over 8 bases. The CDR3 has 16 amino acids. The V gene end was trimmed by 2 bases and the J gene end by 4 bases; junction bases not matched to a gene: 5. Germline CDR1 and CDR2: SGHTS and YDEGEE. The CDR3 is CASSLGTGGYNSPLHF. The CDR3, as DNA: TGTGCCAGCAGCTTAGGTACAGGGGGATATAATTCACCCCTCCACTTT.

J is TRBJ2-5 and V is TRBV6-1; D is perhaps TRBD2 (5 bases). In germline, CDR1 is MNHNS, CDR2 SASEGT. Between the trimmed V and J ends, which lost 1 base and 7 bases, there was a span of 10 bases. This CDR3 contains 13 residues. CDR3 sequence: CASSEGTRGTQYF. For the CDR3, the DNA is TGTGCCAGCAGTGAAGGAACCCGGGGGACCCAGTACTTC.

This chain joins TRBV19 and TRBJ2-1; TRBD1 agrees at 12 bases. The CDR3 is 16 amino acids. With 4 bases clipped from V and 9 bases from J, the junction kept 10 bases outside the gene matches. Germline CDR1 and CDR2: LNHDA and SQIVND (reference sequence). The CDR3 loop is CASSTPGQGALGEQFF. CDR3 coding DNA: TGTGCCAGTAGTACTCCGGGACAGGGGGCGTTGGGTGAGCAGTTCTTC.

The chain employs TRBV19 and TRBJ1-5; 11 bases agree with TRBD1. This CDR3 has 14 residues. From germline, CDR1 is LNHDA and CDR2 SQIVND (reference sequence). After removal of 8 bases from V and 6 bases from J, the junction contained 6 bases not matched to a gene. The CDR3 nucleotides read TGTGCCAGTGCTCCGGGACAGGGGGGTCAGCCCCAGCATTTT. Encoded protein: CASAPGQGGQPQHF.

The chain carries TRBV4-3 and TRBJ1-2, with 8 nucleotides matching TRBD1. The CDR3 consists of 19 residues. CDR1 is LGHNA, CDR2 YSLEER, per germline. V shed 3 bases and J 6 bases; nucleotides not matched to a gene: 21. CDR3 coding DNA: TGCGCCAGCAGCCAGGAATCAGGGGGCGGTAGTATGAGCCGCCATGGCTACACCTTC. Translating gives CASSQESGGGSMSRHGYTF.

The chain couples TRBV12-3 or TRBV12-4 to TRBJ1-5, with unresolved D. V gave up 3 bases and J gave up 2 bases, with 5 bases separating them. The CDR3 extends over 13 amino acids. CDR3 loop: CASSLAGNQPQHF. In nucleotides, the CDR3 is TGTGCCAGCAGTTTGGCTGGCAATCAGCCCCAGCATTTT.

The CDR3 DNA reads TGCAGTGCTGCACAGGGTTCTTGGGCTTTCTTT. Protein sequence: CSAAQGSWAFF. The rearrangement links TRBV20-1 to TRBJ1-1, with D perhaps matching TRBD1 (6 bases). Germline assignment: CDR1 DFQATT and CDR2 SNEGSKA (reference sequence). CDR3 length: 11 amino acids. V lost 5 bases to trimming and J lost 11 bases, with 15 bases between them.

Here the CDR3 DNA reads TGTGCCAGCATAATCTCTGAGCAAGAGACCCAGTACTTC. It codes for CASIISEQETQYF. The gene calls are TRBV6-5 and TRBJ2-5; D remains ambiguous. The V gene lost 7 bases and the J gene lost 2 bases, with 11 bases spanning the gap. Germline lookup yields CDR1 MNHEY and CDR2 SVGAGI. CDR3 length: 13 amino acids.

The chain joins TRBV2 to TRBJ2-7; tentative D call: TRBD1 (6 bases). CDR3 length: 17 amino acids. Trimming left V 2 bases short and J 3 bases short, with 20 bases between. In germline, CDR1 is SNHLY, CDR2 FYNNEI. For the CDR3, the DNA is TGTGCCAGCAGTGAAAGCCCACAGGGCTTGGGGGTCTACGAGCAGTACTTC. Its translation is CASSESPQGLGVYEQYF.

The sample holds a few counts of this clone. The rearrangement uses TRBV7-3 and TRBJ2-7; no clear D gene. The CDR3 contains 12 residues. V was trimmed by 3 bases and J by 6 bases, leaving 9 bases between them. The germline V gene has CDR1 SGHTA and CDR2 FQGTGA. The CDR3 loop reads CASSLASGEQYF. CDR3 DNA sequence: TGTGCCAGCAGCTTGGCATCAGGCGAGCAGTACTTC.

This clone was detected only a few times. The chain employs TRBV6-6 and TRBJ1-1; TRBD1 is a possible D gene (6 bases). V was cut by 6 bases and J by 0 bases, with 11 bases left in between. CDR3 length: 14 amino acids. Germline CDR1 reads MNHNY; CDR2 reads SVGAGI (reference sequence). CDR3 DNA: TGTGCCAGCAGCCAAGGACAGATGAACACTGAAGCTTTCTTT. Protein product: CASSQGQMNTEAFF.

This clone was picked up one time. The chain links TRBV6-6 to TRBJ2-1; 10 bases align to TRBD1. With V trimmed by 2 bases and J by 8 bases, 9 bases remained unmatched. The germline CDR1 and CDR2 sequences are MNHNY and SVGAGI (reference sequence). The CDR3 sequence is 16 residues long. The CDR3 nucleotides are TGTGCCAGCAGTTACCGACAGGGGGCTGACATCTATGAGCAGTTCTTC. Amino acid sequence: CASSYRQGADIYEQFF.

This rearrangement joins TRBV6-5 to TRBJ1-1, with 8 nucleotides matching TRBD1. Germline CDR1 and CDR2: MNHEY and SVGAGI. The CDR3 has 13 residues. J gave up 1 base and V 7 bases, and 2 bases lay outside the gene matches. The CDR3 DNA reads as TGTGCCAGCACGCAGGGGGCGAACACTGAAGCTTTCTTT. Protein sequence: CASTQGANTEAFF.

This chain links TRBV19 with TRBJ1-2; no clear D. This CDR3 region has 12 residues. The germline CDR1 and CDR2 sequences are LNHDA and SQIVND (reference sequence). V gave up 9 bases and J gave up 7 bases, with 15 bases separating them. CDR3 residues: CASPSGSGGYTF. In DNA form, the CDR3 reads TGTGCCAGCCCGTCGGGTTCTGGTGGCTACACCTTC.

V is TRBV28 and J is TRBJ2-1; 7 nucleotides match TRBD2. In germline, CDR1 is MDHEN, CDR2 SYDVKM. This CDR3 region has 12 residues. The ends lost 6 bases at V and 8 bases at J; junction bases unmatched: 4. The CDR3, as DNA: TGTGCCAGCAGCCTGACTAGCTATGAGCAGTTCTTC. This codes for CASSLTSYEQFF.

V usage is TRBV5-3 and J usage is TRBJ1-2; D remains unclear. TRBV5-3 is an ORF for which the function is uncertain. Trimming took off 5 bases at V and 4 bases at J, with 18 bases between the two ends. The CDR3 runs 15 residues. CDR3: CARSGGASIPYGYTF. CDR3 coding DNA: TGTGCCAGAAGTGGCGGCGCCTCGATCCCCTATGGCTACACCTTC.

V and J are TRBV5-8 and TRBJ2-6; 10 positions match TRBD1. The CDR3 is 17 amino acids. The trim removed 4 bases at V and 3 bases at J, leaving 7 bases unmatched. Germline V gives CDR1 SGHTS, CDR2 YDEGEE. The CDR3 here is CASSKRDRGFGANVLTF. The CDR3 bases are TGTGCCAGCAGCAAGCGGGACAGGGGCTTTGGGGCCAACGTCCTGACTTTC. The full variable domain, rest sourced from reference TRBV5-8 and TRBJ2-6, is EAGVTQSPTHLIKTRGQQATLRCSPISGHTSVYWYQQALGLGLQFLLWYDEGEERNRGNFPPRFSGRQFPNYSSELNVNALELEDSALYLCASSKRDRGFGANVLTFGAGSRLTVL.

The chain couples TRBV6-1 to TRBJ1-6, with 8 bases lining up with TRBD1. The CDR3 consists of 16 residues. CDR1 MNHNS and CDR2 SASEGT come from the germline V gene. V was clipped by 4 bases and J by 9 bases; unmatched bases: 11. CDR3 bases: TGTGCCAGCAGTGTAGGCAGGGGGCTAGTTAGTTCACCCCTCCACTTT. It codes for CASSVGRGLVSSPLHF.

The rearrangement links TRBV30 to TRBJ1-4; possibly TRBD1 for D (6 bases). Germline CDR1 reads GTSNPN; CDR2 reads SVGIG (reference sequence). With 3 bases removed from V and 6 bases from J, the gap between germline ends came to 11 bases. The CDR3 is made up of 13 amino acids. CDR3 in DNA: TGTGCCTGGAGAGCAGGGGAATATGAAAAACTGTTTTTT. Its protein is CAWRAGEYEKLFF.

The CDR3 sequence is CASSLRNGRDTTEAFF. CDR3 bases: TGTGCCAGCAGTTTACGCAACGGGAGGGATACCACTGAAGCTTTCTTT. The J gene is TRBJ1-1, the V gene TRBV28; D not certain. Trimming stripped 2 bases from V and 4 bases from J, with 17 bases between. CDR1 MDHEN and CDR2 SYDVKM come from the germline V gene. This CDR3 contains 16 residues.

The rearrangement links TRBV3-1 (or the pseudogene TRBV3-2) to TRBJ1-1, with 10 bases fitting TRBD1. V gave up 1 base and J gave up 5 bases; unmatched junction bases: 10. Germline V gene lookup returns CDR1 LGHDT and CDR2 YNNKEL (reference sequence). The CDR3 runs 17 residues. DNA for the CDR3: TGTGCCAGCAGCCAAGTTTCGTTGGGACAGGGGTGGACTGAAGCTTTCTTT. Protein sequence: CASSQVSLGQGWTEAFF.

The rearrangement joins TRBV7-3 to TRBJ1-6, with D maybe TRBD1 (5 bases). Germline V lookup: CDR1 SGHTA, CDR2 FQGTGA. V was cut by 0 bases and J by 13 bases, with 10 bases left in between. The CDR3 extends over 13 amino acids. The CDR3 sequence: CASSLTRRGPLHF. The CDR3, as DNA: TGTGCCAGCAGCTTAACGCGACGGGGGCCCCTCCACTTT.

The CDR3, as DNA: TGTGCCAGCAGACCCGGGGGACAGCCCCAAGAGACCCAGTACTTC. Encoded protein: CASRPGGQPQETQYF. The chain combines TRBV3-1 (or the pseudogene TRBV3-2) with TRBJ2-5, with a weak D call TRBD1 (7 bases). The germline V gene encodes CDR1 LGHDT and CDR2 YNNKEL (reference sequence). The V end lost 6 bases, the J end lost 1 base, and 15 bases lay between the germline ends. The CDR3 runs to 15 residues.

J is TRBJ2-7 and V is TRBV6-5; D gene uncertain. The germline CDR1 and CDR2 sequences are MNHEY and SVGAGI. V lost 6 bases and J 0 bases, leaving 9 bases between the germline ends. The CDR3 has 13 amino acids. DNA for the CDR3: TGTGCCAGCAGGAGTACAGACTCCTACGAGCAGTACTTC. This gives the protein CASRSTDSYEQYF.

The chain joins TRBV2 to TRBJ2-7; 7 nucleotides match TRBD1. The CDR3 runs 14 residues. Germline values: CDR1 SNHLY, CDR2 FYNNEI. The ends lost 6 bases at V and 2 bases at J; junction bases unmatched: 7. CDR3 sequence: CASSDRDHPYEQYF. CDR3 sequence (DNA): TGTGCCAGCAGCGACAGGGATCACCCCTACGAGCAGTACTTC. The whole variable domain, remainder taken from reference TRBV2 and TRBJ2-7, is EPEVTQTPSHQVTQMGQEVILRCVPISNHLYFYWYRQILGQKVEFLVSFYNNEISEKSEIFDDQFSVERPDGSNFTLKIRSTKLEDSAMYFCASSDRDHPYEQYFGPGTRLTVT.

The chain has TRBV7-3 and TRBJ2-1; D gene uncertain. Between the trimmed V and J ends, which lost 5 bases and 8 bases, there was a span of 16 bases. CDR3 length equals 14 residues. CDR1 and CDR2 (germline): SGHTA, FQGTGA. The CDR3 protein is CASSPRLDGHEQFF. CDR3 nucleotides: TGTGCCAGCAGCCCCCGCCTTGATGGCCATGAGCAGTTCTTC.